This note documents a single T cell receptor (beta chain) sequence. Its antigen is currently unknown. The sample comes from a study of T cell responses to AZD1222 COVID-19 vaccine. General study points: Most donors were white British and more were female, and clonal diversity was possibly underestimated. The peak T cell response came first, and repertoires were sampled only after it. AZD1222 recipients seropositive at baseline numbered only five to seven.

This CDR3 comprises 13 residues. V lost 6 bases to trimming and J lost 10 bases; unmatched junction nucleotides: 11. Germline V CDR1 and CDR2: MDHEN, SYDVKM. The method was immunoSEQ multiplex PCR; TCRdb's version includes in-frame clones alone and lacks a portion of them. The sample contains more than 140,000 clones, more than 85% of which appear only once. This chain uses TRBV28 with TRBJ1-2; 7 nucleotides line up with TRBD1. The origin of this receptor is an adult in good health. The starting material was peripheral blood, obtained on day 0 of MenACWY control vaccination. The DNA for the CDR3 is TGTGCCAGCAGGTTGACAGGGACGGAGATCTACACCTTC. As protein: CASRLTGTEIYTF.